One sample yielded the 30 T cell receptor beta chains listed below, sequenced in a study of blood T cell repertoires in COVID-19. Sequencing was performed with immunoSEQ multiplex PCR; in TCRdb, only in-frame clones are kept and a portion is missing. This sample has about 250,000 clones, with around 90% found just once. What was sequenced was peripheral blood. These receptors originate from a woman aged 35 to 49 who had recovered from COVID-19.

V is TRBV5-4 and J is TRBJ2-7; 8 nucleotides match TRBD1. Germline V gene sequence: CDR1 SGHNT, CDR2 YYREEE (reference sequence). Germline trimming cut 4 bases from V and 2 bases from J; bases unmatched to any gene: 5. The CDR3 totals 14 residues. The CDR3: CASSAGQGTYEQYF. For the CDR3, the DNA is TGTGCCAGCAGCGCAGGACAGGGAACCTACGAGCAGTACTTC.

CDR3 bases: TGTGCCAGCAGTACCCGACTAGCGGGAGCCCACGAGCAGTACTTC. This codes for CASSTRLAGAHEQYF. The chain carries TRBV2 and TRBJ2-7, with TRBD2 matching over 12 bases. Germline assignment: CDR1 SNHLY and CDR2 FYNNEI. V shed 5 bases, J shed 5 bases, and the junction held 7 bases outside the gene matches. The CDR3 contains 15 residues.

The genes are TRBV11-3 and TRBJ1-6, with D unclear. The length of the CDR3 is 15 residues. The germline V gene encodes CDR1 SGHNT and CDR2 YENEEA. V was clipped by 1 base and J by 6 bases, with 10 bases between them. This chain's CDR3 is CASSLGLRSNSPLHF. The CDR3 coding sequence is TGTGCCAGCAGCTTAGGTTTGCGAAGTAATTCACCCCTCCACTTT.

CDR3 residues: CASGGVGSYNEQFF. For the CDR3, the DNA is TGTGCCAGCGGGGGGGTTGGCTCCTACAATGAGCAGTTCTTC. The chain employs TRBV6-6 and TRBJ2-1; TRBD2 aligns across 7 bases. Germline trimming cut 8 bases from V and 0 bases from J; bases unmatched to any gene: 4. Germline CDR1 is MNHNY and CDR2 is SVGAGI (reference sequence). There are 14 residues in the CDR3.

The chain recombines TRBV29-1 with TRBJ2-3, with D perhaps TRBD2 (6 bases). This CDR3 has 14 residues. Trimming shortened V by 5 bases and J by 1 base, and 13 bases separated the two germline ends. From germline, CDR1 is SQVTM and CDR2 ANQGSEA. For the CDR3, the DNA is TGCAGCGTTCTGTGGCGCGGGGGCACAGATACGCAGTATTTT. Its protein product is CSVLWRGGTDTQYF.

The chain recombines TRBV7-6 with TRBJ2-2; TRBD2 agrees at 11 bases. The germline gives CDR1 SGHVS, CDR2 FNYEAQ. The CDR3 is 15 amino acids. V shed 5 bases, J shed 5 bases, and the junction held 4 bases outside the gene matches. The DNA for the CDR3 is TGTGCCAGCAGCCCCGCTAGCGGGAGGACCGGGGAGCTGTTTTTT. It codes for CASSPASGRTGELFF.

The chain couples TRBV19 to TRBJ1-2; D gene uncertain. Germline CDR1 and CDR2: LNHDA and SQIVND (reference sequence). V was clipped by 4 bases and J by 8 bases, with 14 bases between them. The CDR3 is 13 amino acids. Written as DNA, the CDR3 is TGTGCCAGTAGTACCCTGGGTGCGGGAGGCTACACCTTC. It yields the protein CASSTLGAGGYTF.

In this sample, this clone turned up a few times. This rearrangement joins TRBV28 to TRBJ1-1; D gene unclear. Germline CDR1 is MDHEN and CDR2 is SYDVKM. The CDR3 contains 15 residues. V was cut by 6 bases and J by 1 base, with 15 bases left in between. Here the CDR3 DNA reads TGTGCCAGCAGCCACAGATGGCTGGGGAACACTGAAGCTTTCTTT. The encoded protein is CASSHRWLGNTEAFF.

The chain uses TRBV6-5 and TRBJ1-1, with D possibly TRBD1 on 6 matching bases. Deletions cut 3 bases from V and 5 bases from J, with 13 bases between. The CDR3 has 14 residues. The germline gives CDR1 MNHEY, CDR2 SVGAGI. The CDR3 region has the DNA TGTGCCAGCAGTTATGGGGGCCGTGGTACTGAAGCTTTCTTT. Amino acid sequence: CASSYGGRGTEAFF.

This chain links TRBV27 with TRBJ1-3; no clear D. Trimming removed 6 bases from V and 2 bases from J, with 11 bases in between. In germline, CDR1 is MNHEY, CDR2 SMNVEV (reference sequence). The CDR3 runs 14 residues. The DNA for the CDR3 is TGTGCCAGCAGACTCAGAGGGCCTGGAAACACCATATATTTT. Translation: CASRLRGPGNTIYF.

The V gene is TRBV4-3, the J gene TRBJ1-3, with 10 positions matching TRBD1. V was clipped by 8 bases and J by 4 bases; unmatched bases: 11. Germline V gives CDR1 LGHNA, CDR2 YSLEER. The length of the CDR3 is 16 residues. This chain's CDR3 is CASAPTGGSRGNTIYF. CDR3 DNA: TGCGCCAGCGCCCCGACAGGGGGCTCGCGAGGAAACACCATATATTTT.

This chain connects TRBV12-3 or TRBV12-4 to TRBJ1-5; the D gene is possibly TRBD1 (5 bases). Trimming took 1 base from V and 7 from J, leaving 8 bases between them. This CDR3 is 13 amino acids long. As DNA, the CDR3 is TGTGCCAGCAGTTTAGGGGGGGGGCAGCCCCAGCATTTT. As protein: CASSLGGGQPQHF.

V gene TRBV20-1 combines with J gene TRBJ2-1; TRBD2 matches at 9 bases. CDR3 size: 11 residues. The trim removed 2 bases at V and 12 bases at J, leaving 2 bases unmatched. Germline V gene sequence: CDR1 DFQATT, CDR2 SNEGSKA (reference sequence). The CDR3 loop is CSARRAGGQFF. CDR3 nucleotides: TGCAGTGCTAGAAGAGCGGGAGGGCAGTTCTTC.

This clone has only one observation. The J gene is TRBJ2-1, the V gene TRBV5-4; perhaps TRBD2 as D (7 bases). Deletions cut 2 bases from V and 7 bases from J, with 19 bases between. Germline assignment: CDR1 SGHNT and CDR2 YYREEE (reference sequence). The CDR3 sequence is 16 residues long. CDR3 sequence: CASSFGGRGGMNEQFF. CDR3 bases: TGTGCCAGCAGCTTCGGCGGGAGAGGGGGGATGAATGAGCAGTTCTTC.

The genes are TRBV7-8 and TRBJ1-5, with D perhaps matching TRBD1 (6 bases). This CDR3 is 19 amino acids long. Germline CDR1 is SGHVS and CDR2 is FQNEAQ. V lost 2 bases, J lost 3 bases, and 23 bases lay in between. The CDR3 DNA follows: TGTGCCAGCAGCTTAAGGGGGGGGGCAGGCACCCTAACCAATCAGCCCCAGCATTTT. Residues: CASSLRGGAGTLTNQPQHF.

The chain employs TRBV20-1 and TRBJ1-2; D may be TRBD1 (5 bases). CDR3 length: 12 amino acids. V was cut by 3 bases and J by 8 bases, with 13 bases left in between. Germline V gene data show CDR1 as DFQATT and CDR2 as SNEGSKA (reference sequence). The CDR3 sequence: CSASGQGGGYTF. In DNA, the CDR3 is TGCAGTGCTAGTGGCCAGGGCGGCGGCTACACCTTC.

This chain joins TRBV7-2 and TRBJ1-2; D is uncertain. This CDR3 is built from 14 residues. V dropped 5 bases and J dropped 1 base, with 11 bases sitting between them. The germline gives CDR1 SGHTA, CDR2 FQGNSA. CDR3 sequence: CASSPGSFNYGYTF. CDR3 coding DNA: TGTGCCAGCAGCCCGGGGAGTTTTAACTATGGCTACACCTTC.

With regard to this clone: This same CDR3 is encoded by further DNA sequences in the sample. The chain joins TRBV7-9 to TRBJ1-4; possible D gene TRBD1, 6 bases. V dropped 5 bases and J dropped 8 bases, with 15 bases sitting between them. This CDR3 contains 14 residues. Germline V gives CDR1 SEHNR, CDR2 FQNEAQ (reference sequence). CDR3 DNA sequence: TGTGCCAGCAGCCCCACGGGGGGCGGCGAAAAACTGTTTTTT. This gives the protein CASSPTGGGEKLFF.

The table lists this clone with a count of one. This chain joins TRBV30 and TRBJ2-1, with D possibly TRBD1 on 5 matching bases. CDR3 size: 17 residues. Trimming shortened V by 0 bases and J by 5 bases, and 20 bases separated the two germline ends. Per germline, CDR1 GTSNPN and CDR2 SVGIG (reference sequence). CDR3: CAWSVLPQAYSDNEQFF. The CDR3 DNA sequence: TGTGCCTGGAGTGTACTGCCACAGGCCTACTCGGACAATGAGCAGTTCTTC.

The chain couples TRBV29-1 to TRBJ2-7, with D tentatively TRBD1 (6 bases). This CDR3 has 14 amino acids. Germline V gives CDR1 SQVTM, CDR2 ANQGSEA. The V end was cut by 3 bases, the J end by 2 bases, with 14 bases between. CDR3 region: CSVELRGRAYEQYF. Here the CDR3 DNA reads TGCAGCGTTGAGTTAAGGGGGAGAGCCTACGAGCAGTACTTC.

In nucleotides, the CDR3 is TGTGCCAGTGGACACCAAGGGGGGGGCACCATATATTTT. Protein: CASGHQGGGTIYF. This chain connects TRBV19 to TRBJ1-3; maybe TRBD1 (6 bases). CDR3 length: 13 amino acids. The V and J ends lost 8 bases and 9 bases respectively, with 17 bases between them. The germline V gene has CDR1 LNHDA and CDR2 SQIVND (reference sequence).

The V gene is TRBV19, the J gene TRBJ2-2, with a weak D call TRBD2 (5 bases). Trimming shortened V by 10 bases and J by 6 bases, and 18 bases separated the two germline ends. There are 14 residues in the CDR3. Germline V gives CDR1 LNHDA, CDR2 SQIVND (reference sequence). The CDR3 DNA reads as TGTGCCACCCGGGGTCCGATAGCCCCCGGGGAGCTGTTTTTT. Translating gives CATRGPIAPGELFF.

A single count supports this clone. The V and J genes are TRBV7-8 and TRBJ2-1; D ambiguous. Trimming pared 1 base from V and 9 bases from J, leaving 16 bases between. CDR1 and CDR2 (germline): SGHVS, FQNEAQ. The CDR3 runs to 15 residues. The CDR3 DNA is TGTGCCAGCAGCTTAGTCCCTCCCCCTAGTGGTGAGCAGTTCTTC. Residues: CASSLVPPPSGEQFF.

The chain is built from TRBV15 and TRBJ2-1; TRBD2 is a possible D gene (5 bases). The CDR3 contains 15 residues. V was pared by 5 bases and J by 2 bases, with 13 bases between. Germline V lookup: CDR1 LNHNV, CDR2 YYDKDF (reference sequence). In DNA form, the CDR3 reads TGTGCCACCAGCGCCCGCGCGGGTCCCTACAATGAGCAGTTCTTC. Translating gives CATSARAGPYNEQFF.

V is TRBV7-9 and J is TRBJ2-5; 8 nucleotides align to TRBD1. The CDR3 consists of 15 residues. J was trimmed by 5 bases and V by 4 bases; bases with no gene match: 9. CDR1 and CDR2 from the germline V gene are SEHNR and FQNEAQ (reference sequence). In nucleotides, the CDR3 is TGTGCCAGCAGCTCCGCCCAGGGGGCGCAGGAGACCCAGTACTTC. It translates to CASSSAQGAQETQYF.

The chain recombines TRBV27 with TRBJ2-1; a possible D gene is TRBD1 (6 bases). CDR3 length equals 14 residues. CDR1 is MNHEY, CDR2 SMNVEV, per germline (reference sequence). The V and J ends lost 4 bases and 6 bases respectively, with 13 bases between them. The CDR3 here is CASSSGWGPNEQFF. The CDR3 DNA reads as TGTGCCAGCAGTTCGGGGTGGGGGCCCAATGAGCAGTTCTTC.

The chain joins TRBV2 to TRBJ1-2; TRBD1 matches at 9 bases. CDR1 and CDR2 from the germline V gene are SNHLY and FYNNEI. After removal of 6 bases from V and 1 base from J, the junction contained 6 bases not matched to a gene. The CDR3 covers 15 residues. CDR3 amino acids: CASSPRGQGNYGYTF. DNA for the CDR3: TGTGCCAGCAGCCCCCGGGGACAGGGTAACTATGGCTACACCTTC.

This chain uses TRBV29-1 with TRBJ2-3, with TRBD2 identical over 8 bases. The CDR3 runs to 16 residues. Germline V gives CDR1 SQVTM, CDR2 ANQGSEA. The V and J ends lost 4 bases and 2 bases, in that order; junction bases with no gene match: 11. CDR3 residues: CSVGGERESHTDTQYF. The CDR3 DNA sequence: TGCAGCGTTGGGGGGGAGCGGGAGTCCCACACAGATACGCAGTATTTT.

The chain joins TRBV12-3 or TRBV12-4 to TRBJ1-5; tentatively, D is TRBD1 (5 bases). The CDR3 extends over 13 amino acids. V gave up 6 bases and J gave up 8 bases, with 14 bases separating them. As DNA, the CDR3 is TGTGCCAGCAGCCGGACACCCCGGGAGCCCCAGCATTTT. It specifies CASSRTPREPQHF.

A few counts support this clone. The J gene is TRBJ2-1, the V gene TRBV9, with 14 bases fitting TRBD2. Germline CDR1 SGDLS, CDR2 YYNGEE. The ends lost 2 bases at V and 8 bases at J; junction bases unmatched: 6. The CDR3 is 16 residues long. CDR3: CASSVLGTSGSHEQFF. Written as DNA, the CDR3 is TGTGCCAGCAGCGTCCTCGGGACTAGCGGGAGCCATGAGCAGTTCTTC.